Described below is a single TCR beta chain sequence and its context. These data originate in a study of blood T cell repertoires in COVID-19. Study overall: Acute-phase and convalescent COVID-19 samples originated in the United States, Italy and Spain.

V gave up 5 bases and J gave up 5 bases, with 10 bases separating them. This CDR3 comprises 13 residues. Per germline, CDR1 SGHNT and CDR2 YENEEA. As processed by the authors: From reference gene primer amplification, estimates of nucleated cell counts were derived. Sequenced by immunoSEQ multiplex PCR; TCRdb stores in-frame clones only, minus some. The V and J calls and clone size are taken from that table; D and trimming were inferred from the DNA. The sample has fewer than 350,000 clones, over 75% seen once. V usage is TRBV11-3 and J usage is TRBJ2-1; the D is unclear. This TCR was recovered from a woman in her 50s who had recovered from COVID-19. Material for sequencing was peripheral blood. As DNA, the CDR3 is TGTGCCAGCAGCCAAACAGTTGACAATGAGCAGTTCTTC. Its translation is CASSQTVDNEQFF.